A single sample gave rise to the 7 T cell receptor beta chains below, sequenced in a study of cytomegalovirus exposure and HLA in healthy donors. In the PCR, 60 Vbeta and 13 Jbeta primers were used. The repertoire was sequenced with immunoSEQ multiplex PCR; TCRdb's copy has only in-frame clones and lacks some. The data hold roughly 160,000 clones, with around 84% observed a single time. Source material: PBMCs. Source of these receptors: a man younger than 45 in good health and CMV-seropositive.

The chain recombines TRBV5-5 with TRBJ2-7; 9 bases match TRBD1. V lost 4 bases to trimming and J lost 6 bases; unmatched junction nucleotides: 8. Looked up from germline, CDR1 is SGHKS and CDR2 is YYEKEE (reference sequence). The CDR3 runs to 14 residues. CDR3 region: CASSPTGGLGEQYF. The CDR3 coding sequence is TGTGCCAGCAGCCCGACAGGGGGACTGGGCGAGCAGTACTTC.

The genes are TRBV7-2 and TRBJ2-3, with 11 bases identical to TRBD2. CDR1 SGHTA and CDR2 FQGNSA come from the germline V gene. There are 14 residues in the CDR3. The V gene end was trimmed by 5 bases and the J gene end by 11 bases; junction bases not matched to a gene: 9. This CDR3 reads CASSAIAGGARQYF. Written as DNA, the CDR3 is TGTGCCAGCAGCGCCATAGCGGGGGGGGCCAGGCAGTATTTT.

V and J are TRBV19 and TRBJ2-1, with 7 bases aligning to TRBD2. The germline V gene has CDR1 LNHDA and CDR2 SQIVND (reference sequence). The trim removed 3 bases at V and 2 bases at J, leaving 4 bases unmatched. The CDR3 covers 15 residues. CDR3 loop: CASSMRLAAYNEQFF. The CDR3 DNA sequence: TGTGCCAGTAGTATGAGGCTAGCGGCCTACAATGAGCAGTTCTTC.

The chain couples TRBV7-9 to TRBJ2-5; 7 bases map to TRBD2. J was trimmed by 5 bases and V by 1 base; bases with no gene match: 4. Germline V gene sequence: CDR1 SEHNR, CDR2 FQNEAQ (reference sequence). The CDR3 is 14 amino acids. CDR3 residues: CASSLGGRGETQYF. CDR3 coding DNA: TGTGCCAGCAGCTTAGGCGGGAGAGGGGAGACCCAGTACTTC.

CDR3 loop: CASGSGGALKNIQYF. Written as DNA, the CDR3 is TGTGCTAGTGGTTCGGGCGGGGCCCTCAAAAACATTCAGTACTTC. The chain employs TRBV12-5 and TRBJ2-4, with D possibly TRBD2 on 6 matching bases. Trimming took off 4 bases at V and 3 bases at J, with 13 bases between the two ends. The CDR3 runs to 15 residues. The germline V gene has CDR1 LGHNT and CDR2 FRNRAP.

In nucleotides, the CDR3 is TGTGCCAGCAGCTCGACAGTGAACACTGAAGCTTTCTTT. Translated, it gives CASSSTVNTEAFF. The V gene is TRBV5-6, the J gene TRBJ1-1; possibly TRBD1 for D (5 bases). The CDR3 runs to 13 residues. Trimming removed 3 bases at V and 0 bases at J, with 6 bases between. CDR1 and CDR2 from the germline V gene are SGHDT and YYEEEE.

The chain uses TRBV7-6 and TRBJ2-2, with TRBD2 matching 7 bases. V shed 1 base and J 5 bases; nucleotides not matched to a gene: 4. The V gene's germline CDR1 is SGHVS and CDR2 FNYEAQ. This CDR3 comprises 15 residues. CDR3: CASSLGGRGTGELFF. The CDR3 nucleotides read TGTGCCAGCAGCTTAGGAGGGAGGGGTACCGGGGAGCTGTTTTTT.